Listed below are T cell receptor beta chains from one sample, sequenced in a study of technical replicates of blood from a handful of donors. Assay used: immunoSEQ multiplex PCR; TCRdb lists only in-frame clones, some missing. The table records 85,000 to 100,000 clones, approximately 96% of them present only once. Sequencing used T cells isolated from PBMCs. The origin of the receptors is a human donor in good health. Each CDR3 is given with its conserved first and last residue. The D gene is left open where the match is weak.

D: TRBD2; V: TRBV9; length: 17; J: TRBJ2-1; DNA: TGTGCCAGCAGCGCAAGATCCGGGACTAGCGCGAACAATGAGCAGTTCTTC; CDR3: CASSARSGTSANNEQFF
D: TRBD2; V: TRBV27; length: 13; J: TRBJ2-1; DNA: TGTGCCAGCAGTTGGGGGACTAGTAATGAGCAGTTCTTC; CDR3: CASSWGTSNEQFF
D: .; V: TRBV2; length: 15; J: TRBJ2-1; DNA: TGTGCCAGCAAAGGCGTAGCGGATTCCTACAATGAGCAGTTCTTC; CDR3: CASKGVADSYNEQFF
D: TRBD1; V: TRBV9; length: 14; J: TRBJ2-5; DNA: TGTGCCAGCAGCGTCACAGGGGGTGAGGAGACCCAGTACTTC; CDR3: CASSVTGGEETQYF
D: TRBD1; V: TRBV28; length: 14; J: TRBJ1-1; DNA: TGTGCCAGCAGTTCGGGACAGCGGAACACTGAAGCTTTCTTT; CDR3: CASSSGQRNTEAFF
D: .; V: TRBV5-4; length: 14; J: TRBJ2-1; DNA: TGTGCCAGCAGCTTGGTTCGCGGACTCAATGAGCAGTTCTTC; CDR3: CASSLVRGLNEQFF
D: .; V: TRBV9; length: 14; J: TRBJ1-3; DNA: TGTGCCAGCAGCGTCTCAGGGGCTGGAAACACCATATATTTT; CDR3: CASSVSGAGNTIYF
D: .; V: TRBV19; length: 14; J: TRBJ1-5; DNA: TGTGCCACCACCATGGGGCGGGACAATCAGCCCCAGCATTTT; CDR3: CATTMGRDNQPQHF
D: .; V: TRBV30; length: 14; J: TRBJ2-5; DNA: TGTGCCTGGAGTACAGGAGGGGCCCAGGGGGCCCAGTACTTC; CDR3: CAWSTGGAQGAQYF
D: .; V: TRBV5-4; length: 15; J: TRBJ2-3; DNA: TGTGCCAGCAGCTGGAGGACGGAATTCACAGATACGCAGTATTTT; CDR3: CASSWRTEFTDTQYF
D: .; V: TRBV18; length: 12; J: TRBJ2-1; DNA: TGTGCCAGCTCACTTCAGTACAATGAGCAGTTCTTC; CDR3: CASSLQYNEQFF
D: .; V: TRBV7-9; length: 14; J: TRBJ2-3; DNA: TGTGCCAGCAGCTTAGTGTGGGGCGCAGATACGCAGTATTTT; CDR3: CASSLVWGADTQYF
D: TRBD1; V: TRBV2; length: 19; J: TRBJ2-6; DNA: TGTGCCAGCCTGAACGTGTACGGGACAGGGAGTACTGGGGCCAACGTCCTGACTTTC; CDR3: CASLNVYGTGSTGANVLTF
D: .; V: TRBV19; length: 18; J: TRBJ1-6; DNA: TGTGCCAGTAGTTCCCCCCCCTTTTCGGGATCACCGCATTCACCCCTCCACTTT; CDR3: CASSSPPFSGSPHSPLHF